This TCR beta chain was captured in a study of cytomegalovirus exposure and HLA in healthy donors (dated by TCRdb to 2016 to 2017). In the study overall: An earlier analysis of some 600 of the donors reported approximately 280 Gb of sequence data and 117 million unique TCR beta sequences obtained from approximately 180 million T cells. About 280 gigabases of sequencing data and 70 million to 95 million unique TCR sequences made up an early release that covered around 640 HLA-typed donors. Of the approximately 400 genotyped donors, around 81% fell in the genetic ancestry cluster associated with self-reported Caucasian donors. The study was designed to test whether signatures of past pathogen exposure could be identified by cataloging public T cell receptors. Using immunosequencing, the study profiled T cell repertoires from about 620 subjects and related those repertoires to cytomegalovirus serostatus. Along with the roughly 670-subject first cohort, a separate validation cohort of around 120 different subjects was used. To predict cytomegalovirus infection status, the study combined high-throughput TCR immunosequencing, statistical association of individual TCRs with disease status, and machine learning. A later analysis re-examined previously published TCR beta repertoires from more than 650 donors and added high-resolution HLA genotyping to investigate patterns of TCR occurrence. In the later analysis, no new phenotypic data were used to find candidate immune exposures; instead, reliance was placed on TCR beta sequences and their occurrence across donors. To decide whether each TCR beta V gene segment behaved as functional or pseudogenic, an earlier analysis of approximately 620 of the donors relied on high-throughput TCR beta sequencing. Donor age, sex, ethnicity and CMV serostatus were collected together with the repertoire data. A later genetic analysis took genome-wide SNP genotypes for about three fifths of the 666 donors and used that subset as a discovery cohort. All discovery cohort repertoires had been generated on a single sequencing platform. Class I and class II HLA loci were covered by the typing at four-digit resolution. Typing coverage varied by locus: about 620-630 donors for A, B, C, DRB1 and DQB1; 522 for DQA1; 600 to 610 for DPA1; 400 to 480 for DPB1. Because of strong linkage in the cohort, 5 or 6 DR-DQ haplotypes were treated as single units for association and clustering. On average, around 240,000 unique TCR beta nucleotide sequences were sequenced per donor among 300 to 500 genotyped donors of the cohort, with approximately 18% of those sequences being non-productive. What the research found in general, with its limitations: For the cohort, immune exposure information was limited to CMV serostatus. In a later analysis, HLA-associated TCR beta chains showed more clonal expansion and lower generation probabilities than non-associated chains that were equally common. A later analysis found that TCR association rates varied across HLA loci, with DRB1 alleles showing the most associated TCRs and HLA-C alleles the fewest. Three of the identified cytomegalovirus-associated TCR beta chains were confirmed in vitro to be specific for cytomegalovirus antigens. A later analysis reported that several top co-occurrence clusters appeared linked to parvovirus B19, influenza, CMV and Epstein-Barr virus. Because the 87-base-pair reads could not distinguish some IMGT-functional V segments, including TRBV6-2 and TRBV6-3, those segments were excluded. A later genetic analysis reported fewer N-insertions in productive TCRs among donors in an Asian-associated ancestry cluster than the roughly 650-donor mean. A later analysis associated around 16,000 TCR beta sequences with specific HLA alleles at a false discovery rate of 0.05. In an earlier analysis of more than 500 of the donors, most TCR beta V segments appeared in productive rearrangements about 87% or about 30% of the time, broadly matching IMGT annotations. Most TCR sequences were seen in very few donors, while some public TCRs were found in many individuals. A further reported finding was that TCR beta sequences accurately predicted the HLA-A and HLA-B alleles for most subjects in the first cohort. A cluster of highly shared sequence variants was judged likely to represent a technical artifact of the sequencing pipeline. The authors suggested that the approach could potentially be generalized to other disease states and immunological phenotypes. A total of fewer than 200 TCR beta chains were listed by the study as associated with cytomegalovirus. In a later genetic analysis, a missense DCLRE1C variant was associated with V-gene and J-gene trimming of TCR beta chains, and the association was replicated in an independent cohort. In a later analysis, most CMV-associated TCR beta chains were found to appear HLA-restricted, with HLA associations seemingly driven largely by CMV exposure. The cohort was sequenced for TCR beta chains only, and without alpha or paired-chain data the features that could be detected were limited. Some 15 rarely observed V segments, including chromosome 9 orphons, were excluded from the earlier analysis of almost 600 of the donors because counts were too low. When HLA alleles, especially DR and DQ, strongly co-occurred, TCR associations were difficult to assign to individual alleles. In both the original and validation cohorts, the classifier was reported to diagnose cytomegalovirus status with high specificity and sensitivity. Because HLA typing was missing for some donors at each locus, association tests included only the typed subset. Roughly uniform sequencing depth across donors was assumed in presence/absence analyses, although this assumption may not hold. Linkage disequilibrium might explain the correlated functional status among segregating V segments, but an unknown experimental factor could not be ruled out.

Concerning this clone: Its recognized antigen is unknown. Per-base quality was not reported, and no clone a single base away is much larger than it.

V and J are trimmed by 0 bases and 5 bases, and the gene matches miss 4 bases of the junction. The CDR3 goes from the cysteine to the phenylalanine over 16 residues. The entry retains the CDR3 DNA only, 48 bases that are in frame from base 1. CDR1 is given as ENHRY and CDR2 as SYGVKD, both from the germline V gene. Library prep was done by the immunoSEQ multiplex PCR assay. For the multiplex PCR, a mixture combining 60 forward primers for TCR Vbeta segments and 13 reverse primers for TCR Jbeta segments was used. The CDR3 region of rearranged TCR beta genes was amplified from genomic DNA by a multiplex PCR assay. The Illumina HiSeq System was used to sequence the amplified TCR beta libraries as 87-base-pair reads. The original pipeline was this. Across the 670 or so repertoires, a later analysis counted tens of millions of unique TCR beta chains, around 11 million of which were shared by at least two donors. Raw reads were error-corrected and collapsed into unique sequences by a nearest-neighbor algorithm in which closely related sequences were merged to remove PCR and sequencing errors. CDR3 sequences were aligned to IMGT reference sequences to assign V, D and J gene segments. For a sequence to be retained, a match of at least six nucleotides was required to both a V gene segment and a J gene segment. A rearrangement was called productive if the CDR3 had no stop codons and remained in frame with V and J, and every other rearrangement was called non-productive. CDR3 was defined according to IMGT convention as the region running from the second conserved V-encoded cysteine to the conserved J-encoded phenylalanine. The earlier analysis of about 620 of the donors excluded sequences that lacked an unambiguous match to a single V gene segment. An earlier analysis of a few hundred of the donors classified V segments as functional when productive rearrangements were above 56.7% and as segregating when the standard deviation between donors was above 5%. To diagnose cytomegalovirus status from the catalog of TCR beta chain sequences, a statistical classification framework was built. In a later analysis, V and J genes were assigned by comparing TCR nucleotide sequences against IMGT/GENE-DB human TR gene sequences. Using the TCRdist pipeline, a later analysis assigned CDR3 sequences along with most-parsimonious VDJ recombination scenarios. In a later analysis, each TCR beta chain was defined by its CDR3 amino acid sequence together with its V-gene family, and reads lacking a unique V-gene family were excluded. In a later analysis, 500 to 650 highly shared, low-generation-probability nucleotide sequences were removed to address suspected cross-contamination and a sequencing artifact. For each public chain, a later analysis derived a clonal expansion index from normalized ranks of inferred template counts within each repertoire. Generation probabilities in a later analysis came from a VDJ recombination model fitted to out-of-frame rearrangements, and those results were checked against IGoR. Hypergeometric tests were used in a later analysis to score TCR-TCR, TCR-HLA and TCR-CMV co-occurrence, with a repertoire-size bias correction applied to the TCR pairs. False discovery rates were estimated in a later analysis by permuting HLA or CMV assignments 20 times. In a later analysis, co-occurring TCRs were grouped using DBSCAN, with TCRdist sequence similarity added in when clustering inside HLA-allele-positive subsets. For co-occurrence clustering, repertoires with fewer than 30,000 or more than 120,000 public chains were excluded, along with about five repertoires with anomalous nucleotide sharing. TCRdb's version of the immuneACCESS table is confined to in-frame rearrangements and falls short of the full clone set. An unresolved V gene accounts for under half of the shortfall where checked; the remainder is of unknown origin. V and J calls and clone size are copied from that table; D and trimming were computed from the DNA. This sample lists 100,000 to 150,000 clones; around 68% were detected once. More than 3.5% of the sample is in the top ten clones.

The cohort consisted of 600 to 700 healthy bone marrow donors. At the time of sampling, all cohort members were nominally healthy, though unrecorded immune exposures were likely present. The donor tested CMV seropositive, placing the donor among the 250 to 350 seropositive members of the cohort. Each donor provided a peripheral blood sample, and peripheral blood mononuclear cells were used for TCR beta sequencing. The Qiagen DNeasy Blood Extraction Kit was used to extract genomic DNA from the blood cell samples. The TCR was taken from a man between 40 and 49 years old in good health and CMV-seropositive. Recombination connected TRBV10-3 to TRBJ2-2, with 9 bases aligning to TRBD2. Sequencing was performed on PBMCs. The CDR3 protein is CAISESASGKTGELFF. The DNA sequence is TGTGCCATCAGTGAGTCGGCTAGCGGGAAGACCGGGGAGCTGTTTTTT.